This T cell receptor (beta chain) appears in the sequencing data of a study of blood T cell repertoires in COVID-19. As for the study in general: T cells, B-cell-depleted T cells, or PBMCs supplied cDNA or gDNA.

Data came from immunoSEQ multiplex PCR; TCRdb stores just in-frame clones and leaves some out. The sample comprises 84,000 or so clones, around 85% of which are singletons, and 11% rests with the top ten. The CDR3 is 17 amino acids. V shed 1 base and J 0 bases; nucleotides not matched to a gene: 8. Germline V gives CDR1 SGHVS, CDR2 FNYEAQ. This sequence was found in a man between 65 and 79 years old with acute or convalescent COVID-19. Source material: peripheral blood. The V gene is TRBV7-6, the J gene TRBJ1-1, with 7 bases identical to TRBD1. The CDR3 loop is CASSLVAGGFMNTEAFF. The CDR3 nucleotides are TGTGCCAGCAGCTTAGTTGCAGGGGGTTTCATGAACACTGAAGCTTTCTTT.